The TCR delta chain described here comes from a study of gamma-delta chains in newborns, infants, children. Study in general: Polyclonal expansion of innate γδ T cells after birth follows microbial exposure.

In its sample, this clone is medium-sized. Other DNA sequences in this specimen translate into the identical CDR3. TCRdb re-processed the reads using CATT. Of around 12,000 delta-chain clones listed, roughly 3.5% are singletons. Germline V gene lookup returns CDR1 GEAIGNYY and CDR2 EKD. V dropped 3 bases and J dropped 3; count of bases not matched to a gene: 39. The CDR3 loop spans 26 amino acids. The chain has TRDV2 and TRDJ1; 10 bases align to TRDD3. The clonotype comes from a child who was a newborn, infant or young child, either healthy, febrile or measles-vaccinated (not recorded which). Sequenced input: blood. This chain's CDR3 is CACDEITSPGSKGPLRGTGGSDKLIF. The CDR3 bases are TGTGCCTGTGACGAAATAACCAGCCCAGGGTCCAAGGGTCCACTTCGTGGCACTGGGGGATCCGATAAACTCATCTTT.